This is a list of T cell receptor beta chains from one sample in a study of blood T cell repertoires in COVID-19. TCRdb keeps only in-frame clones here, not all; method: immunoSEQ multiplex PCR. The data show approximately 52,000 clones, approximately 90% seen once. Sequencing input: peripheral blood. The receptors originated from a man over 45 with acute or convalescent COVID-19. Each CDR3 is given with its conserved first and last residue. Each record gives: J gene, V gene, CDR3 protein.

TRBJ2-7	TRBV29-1	CSVESQGSYEQYF
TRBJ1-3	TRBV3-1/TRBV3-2	CASSRRPIQSGNTIYF
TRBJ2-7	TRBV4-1	CASSHPGAYEQYF
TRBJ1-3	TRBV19	CASSMSGISGNTIYF
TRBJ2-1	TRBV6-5	CASSDLVDEQFF
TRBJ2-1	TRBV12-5	CASGSGVDEQFF
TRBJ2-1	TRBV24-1	CATSDPGLVPNNEQFF
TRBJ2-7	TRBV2	CASSVGQGFSYEQYF
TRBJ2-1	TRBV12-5	CASGLAAAGNEQFF
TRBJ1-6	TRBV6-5	CASSWTEPSYNSPLHF
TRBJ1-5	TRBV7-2	CASSFQPGQPQHF
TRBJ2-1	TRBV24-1	CATGEAGEHNEQFF
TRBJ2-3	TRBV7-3	CASSPGLNSDTQYF
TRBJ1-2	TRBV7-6	CASSLGGGHGYTF
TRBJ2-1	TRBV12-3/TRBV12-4	CASRALAGYEQFF
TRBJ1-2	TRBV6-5	CASSYSRTGQYGYTF
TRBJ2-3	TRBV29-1	CSVGRGGATDTQYF
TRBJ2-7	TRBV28	CASSKPGTGSSYEQYF
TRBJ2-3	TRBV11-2	CASSSPRVSTDTQYF
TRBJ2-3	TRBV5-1	CASRRSTDTQYF
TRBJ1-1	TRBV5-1	CASSGGTGRKNTEAFF
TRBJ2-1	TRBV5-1	CASSSGQEYNEQFF
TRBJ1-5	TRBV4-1	CASSQANEIQPQHF
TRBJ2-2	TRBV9	CASSVLLGSPGELFF
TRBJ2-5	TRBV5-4	CASSLEGAEVQYF
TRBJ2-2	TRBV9	CASSVLQGPGELFF
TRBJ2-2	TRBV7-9	CASSLIAANTGELFF
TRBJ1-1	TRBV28	CASSSRGGWLNTEAFF
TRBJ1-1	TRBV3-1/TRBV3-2	CASSSRTLRRTEAFF
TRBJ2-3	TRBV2	CASSGTGDFTDTQYF
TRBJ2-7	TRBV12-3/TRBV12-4	CASSLQGGYEQYF
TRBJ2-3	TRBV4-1	CASSRLQGDTQYF
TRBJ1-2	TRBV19	CASSIVTANYGYTF
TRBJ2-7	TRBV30	CAWGRRGDEQYF
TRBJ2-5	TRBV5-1	CASSLLTVQETQYF
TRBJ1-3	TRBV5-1	CASSSGTGSFPNTIYF
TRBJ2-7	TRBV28	CASSLTLGTSQPISYEQYF
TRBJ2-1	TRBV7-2	CASSLKESSYNEQFF
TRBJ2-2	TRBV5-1	CASSLFVWDRATTNTGELFF
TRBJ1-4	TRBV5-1	CASSLEQGTTNEKLFF
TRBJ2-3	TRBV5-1	CASSPSGNTQYF
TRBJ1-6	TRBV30	CAWSIRSGTGGFRSYNSPLHF
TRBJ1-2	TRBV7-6	CASSLGQGKTNYGYTF
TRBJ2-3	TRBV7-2	CASSLALRGGIADTQYF
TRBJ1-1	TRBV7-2	CASSLQGRGTEAFF
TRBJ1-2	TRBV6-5	CASRETGGIYGYTF
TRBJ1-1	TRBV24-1	CATSRGTGMNTEAFF
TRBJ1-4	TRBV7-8	CASSLAMGQANEKLFF
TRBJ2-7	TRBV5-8	CASRWGGDEQYF
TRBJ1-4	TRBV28	CASSSEGSTNEKLFF
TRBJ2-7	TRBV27	CASSLYQGFSYEQYF
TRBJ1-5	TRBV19	CASSIQLGRGNQPQHF
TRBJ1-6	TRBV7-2	CASSSYGQSSYNSPLHF
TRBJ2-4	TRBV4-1	CASSNRLAGENIQYF